These 27 T cell receptor beta chains were sequenced from one sample in a study of blood T cell repertoires in COVID-19. The assay was immunoSEQ multiplex PCR, and TCRdb's table has in-frame clones only and misses some. The table records about 190,000 clones, roughly 80% of them present only once. The sequenced sample consisted of peripheral blood. Receptors originate from a woman aged 45-65 years with acute or convalescent COVID-19.

The chain combines TRBV19 with TRBJ1-2; 9 bases agree with TRBD1. The V segment lost 5 bases and the J segment 8 bases; nucleotides outside the gene matches: 6. The CDR3 length is 13 residues. Germline V lookup: CDR1 LNHDA, CDR2 SQIVND (reference sequence). The CDR3 region is CASSDDRGSGYTF. CDR3 in DNA: TGTGCCAGTAGTGACGACAGGGGGAGCGGCTACACCTTC. Based on the CDR3 plus reference TRBV19 and TRBJ1-2, the full variable domain is DGGITQSPKYLFRKEGQNVTLSCEQNLNHDAMYWYRQDPGQGLRLIYYSQIVNDFQKGDIAEGYSVSREKKESFPLTVTSAQKNPTAFYLCASSDDRGSGYTFGSGTRLTVV.

This clone has more than one count but fewer than ten. The V and J genes are TRBV6-5 and TRBJ2-3; D is undetermined. Trimming took off 2 bases at V and 8 bases at J, with 20 bases between the two ends. Germline loops: CDR1 MNHEY, CDR2 SVGAGI. The CDR3 runs 16 residues. The CDR3, as DNA: TGTGCCAGCAGTTACAACCAAGATTTGAGAGTCGGTACGCAGTATTTT. Translating it yields CASSYNQDLRVGTQYF.

The V call is TRBV29-1, the J call TRBJ2-5, with a possible D match to TRBD2 (5 bases). The CDR3 length is 12 residues. Trimming removed 4 bases at V and 2 bases at J, with 8 bases between. Per the germline V gene, CDR1 is SQVTM and CDR2 is ANQGSEA. The CDR3 DNA reads as TGCAGCGTTGTGGGAGTTCAAGAGACCCAGTACTTC. It yields the protein CSVVGVQETQYF. Full variable domain (outside the CDR3, taken from reference TRBV29-1 and TRBJ2-5): SAVISQKPSRDICQRGTSLTIQCQVDSQVTMMFWYRQQPGQSLTLIATANQGSEATYESGFVIDKFPISRPNLTFSTLTVSNMSPEDSSIYLCSVVGVQETQYFGPGTRLLVL.

V and J are TRBV18 and TRBJ1-1; D not resolved. CDR1 and CDR2 from the germline V gene are KGHSH and LQKENI. The CDR3 is made up of 13 amino acids. Trimming took off 6 bases at V and 3 bases at J, with 11 bases between the two ends. The CDR3: CASSQVVDTEAFF. The CDR3 region has the DNA TGTGCCAGCTCCCAGGTGGTGGACACTGAAGCTTTCTTT.

V gene TRBV30 combines with J gene TRBJ2-7; TRBD1 matches at 9 bases. From germline, CDR1 is GTSNPN and CDR2 SVGIG (reference sequence). The CDR3 contains 16 residues. With V trimmed by 2 bases and J by 4 bases, 12 bases remained unmatched. CDR3: CAWSYRGHVEAYEQYF. The CDR3 DNA sequence: TGTGCCTGGAGTTACAGGGGGCACGTGGAGGCTTACGAGCAGTACTTC.

The rearrangement uses TRBV4-3 and TRBJ2-1; 10 bases map to TRBD2. Unmatched junction bases numbered 12, after V lost 4 bases and J lost 12 bases. The CDR3 runs 15 residues. Germline V CDR1 and CDR2: LGHNA, YSLEER. CDR3 nucleotides: TGCGCCAGCAGCCCAAGAGCGGGAGGGTTGTGGTCGCAGTTCTTC. Translation: CASSPRAGGLWSQFF.

The chain has TRBV19 and TRBJ1-5; no firm D call. This CDR3 is 18 amino acids long. Trimming removed 3 bases at V and 0 bases at J, with 18 bases between. Germline assignment: CDR1 LNHDA and CDR2 SQIVND (reference sequence). The CDR3 nucleotides are TGTGCCAGTAGTATCCCCTCGACTAGACCTTATAGCAATCAGCCCCAGCATTTT. Protein product: CASSIPSTRPYSNQPQHF.

J is TRBJ1-4 and V is TRBV15; D remains ambiguous. Germline values: CDR1 LNHNV, CDR2 YYDKDF (reference sequence). This CDR3 has 16 residues. V lost 4 bases, J lost 4 bases, and 16 bases lay in between. The CDR3 here is CATSTKFGQDNEKLFF. The CDR3 DNA sequence: TGTGCCACCAGCACAAAATTTGGGCAGGATAATGAAAAACTGTTTTTT.

The chain is built from TRBV6-5 and TRBJ1-4, with D tentatively TRBD1 (6 bases). The CDR3 is made up of 16 amino acids. Trimming shortened V by 4 bases and J by 7 bases, and 19 bases separated the two germline ends. From germline, CDR1 is MNHEY and CDR2 SVGAGI. The CDR3 sequence: CASSSPNRVEGEKLFF. As DNA, the CDR3 is TGTGCCAGCAGTTCGCCAAACAGGGTAGAGGGTGAAAAACTGTTTTTT.

CDR3 sequence (DNA): TGCGCCAGCAGCTCACTTGTTAGGGGGCTGACTAATGAAAAACTGTTTTTT. It codes for CASSSLVRGLTNEKLFF. The chain links TRBV4-3 to TRBJ1-4; 7 nucleotides align to TRBD1. After removal of 5 bases from V and 2 bases from J, the junction contained 11 bases not matched to a gene. The CDR3 spans 17 residues. Germline assignment: CDR1 LGHNA and CDR2 YSLEER.

J is TRBJ1-1 and V is TRBV4-3, with D possibly matching TRBD1 (6 bases). Germline CDR1 reads LGHNA; CDR2 reads YSLEER. V was clipped by 0 bases and J by 7 bases, with 18 bases between them. The CDR3 sequence is 16 residues long. CDR3 sequence reads: CASSQEQGWGAGEAFF. In DNA, the CDR3 is TGCGCCAGCAGCCAAGAACAGGGCTGGGGTGCGGGTGAAGCTTTCTTT.

This sequence joins TRBV6-6 and TRBJ1-6, with D perhaps TRBD1 (6 bases). Trimming left V 10 bases short and J 4 bases short, with 14 bases between. CDR3 length equals 14 residues. Germline V gene data show CDR1 as MNHNY and CDR2 as SVGAGI (reference sequence). The CDR3 DNA sequence: TGTGCCACTTTGGGGGCGAGGTATAATTCACCCCTCCACTTT. It is translated as CATLGARYNSPLHF.

This clone was seen a handful of times. This chain joins TRBV28 and TRBJ1-3, with D possibly being TRBD1 (5 bases). The germline V and J ends were trimmed by 2 bases and 0 bases, with 17 bases remaining between them. In germline, CDR1 is MDHEN, CDR2 SYDVKM. The CDR3 is 18 residues long. CDR3 sequence: CASSLGRGSSNSGNTIYF. Written as DNA, the CDR3 is TGTGCCAGCAGTTTAGGGAGGGGCAGCTCCAACTCTGGAAACACCATATATTTT.

This sequence joins TRBV6-5 and TRBJ2-1; 9 bases fit TRBD2. Unmatched junction bases numbered 10, after V lost 5 bases and J lost 8 bases. Germline V gene lookup returns CDR1 MNHEY and CDR2 SVGAGI. This CDR3 is 15 amino acids long. CDR3 in amino acids: CASSSLAGGGDEQFF. As DNA, the CDR3 is TGTGCCAGCAGTAGTCTGGCGGGAGGGGGCGATGAGCAGTTCTTC.

This chain uses TRBV4-1 with TRBJ2-7; TRBD2 matches 8 bases. This CDR3 region has 17 residues. Germline trimming cut 0 bases from V and 1 base from J; bases unmatched to any gene: 8. Germline assignment: CDR1 MGHRA and CDR2 YSYEKL. Here the CDR3 DNA reads TGCGCCAGCAGCCAAGATAGAGGAGCGGGAGCTTCCTACGAGCAGTACTTC. Amino acids: CASSQDRGAGASYEQYF.

CDR3 DNA: TGTGCCAGCAGCTGGCGGGGACAGGGGGTCGTTGGCTACACCTTC. This codes for CASSWRGQGVVGYTF. V gene TRBV7-8 combines with J gene TRBJ1-2, with TRBD1 identical over 11 bases. Germline loops: CDR1 SGHVS, CDR2 FQNEAQ. The trim removed 4 bases at V and 7 bases at J, leaving 8 bases unmatched. The CDR3 sequence is 15 residues long.

This clone occurred once. The chain is built from TRBV25-1 and TRBJ1-4; D call uncertain. The length of the CDR3 is 15 residues. CDR1 is MGHDK, CDR2 SYGVNS, per germline. The ends were cut back, 1 base at V and 8 bases at J, with 14 bases in the middle. This chain's CDR3 is CASSELIAVGEKLFF. DNA for the CDR3: TGTGCCAGCAGTGAATTAATCGCCGTGGGCGAAAAACTGTTTTTT.

This clone has a single count. The V gene is TRBV5-1, the J gene TRBJ2-1; a possible D gene is TRBD1 (5 bases). The ends were cut back, 0 bases at V and 5 bases at J, with 9 bases in the middle. The CDR3 consists of 14 residues. Germline lookup yields CDR1 SGHRS and CDR2 YFSETQ. The CDR3 sequence is CASSLVQANNEQFF. CDR3 sequence (DNA): TGCGCCAGCAGCTTGGTACAGGCTAACAATGAGCAGTTCTTC.

This clone was seen repeatedly, ten times or more. V is TRBV18 and J is TRBJ2-7, with 11 positions matching TRBD2. Trimming took 5 bases from V and 3 from J; bases not matched to a gene: 9. CDR3 length equals 16 residues. Germline V gene data show CDR1 as KGHSH and CDR2 as LQKENI. The CDR3 loop is CASSVIVGTSGYEQYF. Here the CDR3 DNA reads TGTGCCAGCTCAGTAATAGTTGGGACTAGCGGCTACGAGCAGTACTTC.

The sample holds many counts of this clone. V and J are TRBV28 and TRBJ1-1, with D tentatively TRBD1 (6 bases). CDR1 is MDHEN and CDR2 is SYDVKM in the germline V gene. V was cut by 7 bases and J by 0 bases, with 12 bases left in between. This CDR3 has 14 residues. The CDR3: CASIPAGVNTEAFF. Written as DNA, the CDR3 is TGTGCCAGCATTCCGGCAGGGGTGAACACTGAAGCTTTCTTT.

The gene calls are TRBV2 and TRBJ1-4; 9 bases align to TRBD1. V shed 7 bases and J 4 bases; nucleotides not matched to a gene: 13. Germline CDR1 SNHLY, CDR2 FYNNEI. This CDR3 spans 17 amino acids. The CDR3 DNA reads TGTGCCAGCAAGTTGGGACAGGGAGGCAATAGTAATGAAAAACTGTTTTTT. Amino acids: CASKLGQGGNSNEKLFF.

CDR3 region: CASSFRDRIRGYTF. The CDR3 bases are TGTGCCAGCAGTTTCCGGGACAGGATACGAGGCTACACCTTC. The rearrangement uses TRBV27 and TRBJ1-2, with 8 bases fitting TRBD1. V shed 3 bases and J 8 bases; nucleotides not matched to a gene: 8. The CDR3 totals 14 residues. Germline CDR1 and CDR2: MNHEY and SMNVEV (reference sequence).

The chain carries TRBV7-9 and TRBJ1-2, with D possibly matching TRBD1 (5 bases). The CDR3 loop spans 13 amino acids. With 5 bases removed from V and 6 bases from J, the gap between germline ends came to 13 bases. Germline CDR1 SEHNR, CDR2 FQNEAQ (reference sequence). The CDR3 sequence is CASSPRWGDGYTF. The CDR3 DNA reads TGTGCCAGCAGCCCCCGGTGGGGGGATGGCTACACCTTC.

This clone has a single count. The chain employs TRBV6-5 and TRBJ1-2, with 11 bases lining up with TRBD1. CDR1 is MNHEY, CDR2 SVGAGI, per germline. After removal of 6 bases from V and 6 bases from J, the junction contained 9 bases not matched to a gene. CDR3 size: 15 residues. The CDR3 region is CASRVPGQGENGYTF. For the CDR3, the DNA is TGTGCCAGCAGGGTACCGGGACAGGGGGAGAATGGCTACACCTTC.

This clone was recorded only once. V usage is TRBV19 and J usage is TRBJ1-6; 7 bases match TRBD1. CDR1 is LNHDA and CDR2 is SQIVND in the germline V gene (reference sequence). V shed 5 bases, J shed 2 bases, and the junction held 3 bases outside the gene matches. The CDR3 extends over 15 amino acids. The CDR3 DNA sequence: TGTGCCAGTAGTCCAGGGGGTGCCTATAATTCACCCCTCCACTTT. Its translation: CASSPGGAYNSPLHF.

The chain is built from TRBV6-5 and TRBJ1-5; no clear D. The V end was cut by 4 bases, the J end by 3 bases, with 13 bases between. The CDR3 totals 15 residues. The germline CDR1 and CDR2 sequences are MNHEY and SVGAGI. The CDR3 DNA follows: TGTGCCAGCAGTTCCAAGGGAGGGATCAATCAGCCCCAGCATTTT. This encodes CASSSKGGINQPQHF.

The rearrangement joins TRBV19 to TRBJ2-2, with 14 bases aligning to TRBD2. This CDR3 has 19 amino acids. V dropped 5 bases and J dropped 1; count of bases not matched to a gene: 9. The germline V gene has CDR1 LNHDA and CDR2 SQIVND (reference sequence). CDR3 sequence reads: CASSLGLAGGLRNTGELFF. The CDR3 region has the DNA TGTGCCAGTAGTCTCGGACTAGCGGGAGGTCTAAGGAACACCGGGGAGCTGTTTTTT.